This T cell receptor beta chain was captured in a study of beta chain features in type 1 diabetes. Study at large: Examined across all samples were 90 million to 130 million sorted cells.

CD4+ cells of the naive, central memory, regulatory and stem cell-like memory types were sorted via CD45RO/CCR7/CD25/CD127/CD95/CD27. Study findings and constraints: The study found that naive, central memory and Treg TCRB repertoires appeared more similar in patients than in healthy donors. Moderate yet significant TCRB CDR3 shortening was seen in Type 1 diabetes patients in all four CD4+ subsets. Insertion counts at VDJ junctions were lower in type 1 diabetes patients, who also showed more deletions there.

Germline loops: CDR1 SGDLS, CDR2 YYNGEE. CDR3 length: 14 amino acids. V lost 1 base to trimming and J lost 0 bases, with 6 bases between them. TCRB transcripts that were expressed got sequenced, as all of the isolated RNA had been reverse transcribed. Sequenced by immunoSEQ multiplex PCR; TCRdb stores in-frame clones only, minus some. Of some 660,000 clones listed, around 15% are singletons. A note on this clone: Its antigen is still unknown.

The sample comprised naive CD4+ T cells from blood. V usage is TRBV9 and J usage is TRBJ2-3; D gene uncertain. The receptor's source is a young man with type 1 diabetes. Here the CDR3 reads CASSVLPSTDTQYF. CDR3 nucleotide sequence: TGTGCCAGCAGCGTACTCCCGAGCACAGATACGCAGTATTTT.